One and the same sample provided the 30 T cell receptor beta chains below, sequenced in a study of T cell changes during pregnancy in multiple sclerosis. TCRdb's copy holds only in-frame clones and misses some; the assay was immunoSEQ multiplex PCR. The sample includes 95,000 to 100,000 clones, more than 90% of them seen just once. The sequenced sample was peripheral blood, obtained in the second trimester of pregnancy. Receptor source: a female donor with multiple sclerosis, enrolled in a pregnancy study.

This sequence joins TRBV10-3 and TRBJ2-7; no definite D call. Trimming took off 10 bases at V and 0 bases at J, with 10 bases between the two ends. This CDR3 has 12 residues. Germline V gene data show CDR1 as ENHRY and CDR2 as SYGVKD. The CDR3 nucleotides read TGTGCCAGCGCCGCCTCCTCCTACGAGCAGTACTTC. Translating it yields CASAASSYEQYF.

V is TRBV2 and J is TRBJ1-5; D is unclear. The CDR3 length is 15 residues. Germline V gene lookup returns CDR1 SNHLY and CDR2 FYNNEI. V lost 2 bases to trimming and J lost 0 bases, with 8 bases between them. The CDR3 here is CASSEHSPSNQPQHF. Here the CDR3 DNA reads TGTGCCAGCAGTGAACACAGCCCTAGCAATCAGCCCCAGCATTTT.

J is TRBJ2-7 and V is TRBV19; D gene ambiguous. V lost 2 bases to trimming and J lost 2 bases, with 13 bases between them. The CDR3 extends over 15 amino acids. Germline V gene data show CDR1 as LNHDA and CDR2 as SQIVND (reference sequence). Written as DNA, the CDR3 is TGTGCCAGTAGTATACGCGGTCCTGCTACCTACGAGCAGTACTTC. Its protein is CASSIRGPATYEQYF.

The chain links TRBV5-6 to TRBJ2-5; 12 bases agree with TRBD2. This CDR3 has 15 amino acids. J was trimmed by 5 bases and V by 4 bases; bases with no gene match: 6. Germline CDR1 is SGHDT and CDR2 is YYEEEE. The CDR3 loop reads CASSLLAGGPETQYF. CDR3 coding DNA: TGTGCCAGCAGCCTCCTAGCGGGAGGGCCGGAGACCCAGTACTTC.

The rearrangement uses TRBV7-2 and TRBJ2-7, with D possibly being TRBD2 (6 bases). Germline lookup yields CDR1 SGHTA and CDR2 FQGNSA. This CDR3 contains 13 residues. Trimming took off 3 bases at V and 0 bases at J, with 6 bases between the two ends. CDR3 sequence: CASSLDYSYEQYF. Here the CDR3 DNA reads TGTGCCAGCAGCTTGGACTACTCCTACGAGCAGTACTTC. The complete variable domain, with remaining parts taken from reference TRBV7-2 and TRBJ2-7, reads GAGVSQSPSNKVTEKGKDVELRCDPISGHTALYWYRQSLGQGLEFLIYFQGNSAPDKSGLPSDRFSAERTGGSVSTLTIQRTQQEDSAVYLCASSLDYSYEQYFGPGTRLTVT.

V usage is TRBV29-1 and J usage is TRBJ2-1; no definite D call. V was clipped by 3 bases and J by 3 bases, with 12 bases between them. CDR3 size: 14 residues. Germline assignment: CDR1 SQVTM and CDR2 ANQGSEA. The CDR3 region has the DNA TGCAGCGTTGATCTCCAGATTATCTACAATGAGCAGTTCTTC. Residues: CSVDLQIIYNEQFF.

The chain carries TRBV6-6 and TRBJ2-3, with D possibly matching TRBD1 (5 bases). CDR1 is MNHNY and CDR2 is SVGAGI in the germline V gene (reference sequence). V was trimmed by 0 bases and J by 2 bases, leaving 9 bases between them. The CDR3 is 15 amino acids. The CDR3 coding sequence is TGTGCCAGCAGTTACTCGAACGGACACACAGATACGCAGTATTTT. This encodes CASSYSNGHTDTQYF.

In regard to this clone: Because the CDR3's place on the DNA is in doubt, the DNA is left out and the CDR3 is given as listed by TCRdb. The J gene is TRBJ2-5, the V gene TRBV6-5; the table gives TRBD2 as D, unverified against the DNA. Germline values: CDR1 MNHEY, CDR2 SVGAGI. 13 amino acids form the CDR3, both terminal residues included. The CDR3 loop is CASSSSGRETQYF.

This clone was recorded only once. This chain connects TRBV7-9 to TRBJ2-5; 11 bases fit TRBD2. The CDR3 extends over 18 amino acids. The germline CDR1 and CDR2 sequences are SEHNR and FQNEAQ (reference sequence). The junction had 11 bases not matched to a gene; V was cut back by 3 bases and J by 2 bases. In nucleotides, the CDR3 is TGTGCCAGCAGCTTTAGAACTAGCGGGGGAGGGCCTCAAGAGACCCAGTACTTC. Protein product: CASSFRTSGGGPQETQYF.

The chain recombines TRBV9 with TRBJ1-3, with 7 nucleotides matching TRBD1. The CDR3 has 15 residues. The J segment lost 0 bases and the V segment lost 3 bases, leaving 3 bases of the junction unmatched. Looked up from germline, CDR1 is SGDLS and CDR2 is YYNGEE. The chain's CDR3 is CASSEQGYSGNTIYF. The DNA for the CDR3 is TGTGCCAGCAGCGAACAGGGGTACTCTGGAAACACCATATATTTT. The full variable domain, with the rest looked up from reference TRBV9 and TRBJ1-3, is DSGVTQTPKHLITATGQRVTLRCSPRSGDLSVYWYQQSLDQGLQFLIQYYNGEERAKGNILERFSAQQFPDLHSELNLSSLELGDSALYFCASSEQGYSGNTIYFGEGSWLTVV.

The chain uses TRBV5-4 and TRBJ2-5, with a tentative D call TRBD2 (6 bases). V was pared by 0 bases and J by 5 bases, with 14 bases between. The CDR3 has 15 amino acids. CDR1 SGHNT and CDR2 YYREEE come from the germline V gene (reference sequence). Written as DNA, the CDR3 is TGTGCCAGCAGCTTGGCTGTTAGCGGTTCGGAGACCCAGTACTTC. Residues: CASSLAVSGSETQYF.

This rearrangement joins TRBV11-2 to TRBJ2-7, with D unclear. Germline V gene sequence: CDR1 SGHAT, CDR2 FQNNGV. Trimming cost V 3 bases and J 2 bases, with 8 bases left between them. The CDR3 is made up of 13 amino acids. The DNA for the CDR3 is TGTGCCAGCAGCTTCTTAGTTGCCTACGAGCAGTACTTC. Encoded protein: CASSFLVAYEQYF.

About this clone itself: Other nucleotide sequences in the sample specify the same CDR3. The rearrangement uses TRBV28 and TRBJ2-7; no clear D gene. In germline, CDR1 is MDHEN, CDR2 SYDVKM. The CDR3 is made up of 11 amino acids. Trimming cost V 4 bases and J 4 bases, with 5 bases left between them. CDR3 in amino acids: CASSSSYEQYF. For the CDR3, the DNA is TGTGCCAGCAGTTCGTCTTACGAGCAGTACTTC.

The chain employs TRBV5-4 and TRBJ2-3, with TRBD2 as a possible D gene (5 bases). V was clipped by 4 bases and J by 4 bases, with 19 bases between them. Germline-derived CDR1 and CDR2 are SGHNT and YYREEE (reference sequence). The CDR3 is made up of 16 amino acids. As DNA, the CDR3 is TGTGCCAGCAGCCCCAGGACTGCGGCTAGTCCAGATACGCAGTATTTT. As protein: CASSPRTAASPDTQYF.

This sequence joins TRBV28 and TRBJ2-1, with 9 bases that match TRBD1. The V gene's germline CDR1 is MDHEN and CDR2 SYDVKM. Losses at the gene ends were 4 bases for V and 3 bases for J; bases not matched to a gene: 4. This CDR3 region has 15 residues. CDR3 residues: CASSYRQGVYNEQFF. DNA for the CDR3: TGTGCCAGCAGTTACCGACAGGGGGTCTACAATGAGCAGTTCTTC.

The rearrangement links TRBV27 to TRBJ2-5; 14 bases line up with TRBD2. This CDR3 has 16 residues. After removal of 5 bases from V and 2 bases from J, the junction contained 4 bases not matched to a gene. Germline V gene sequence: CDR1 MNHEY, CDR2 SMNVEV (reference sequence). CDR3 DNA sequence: TGTGCCAGCAGTCGGGGGACTAGCGGGGGACAAGAGACCCAGTACTTC. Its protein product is CASSRGTSGGQETQYF.

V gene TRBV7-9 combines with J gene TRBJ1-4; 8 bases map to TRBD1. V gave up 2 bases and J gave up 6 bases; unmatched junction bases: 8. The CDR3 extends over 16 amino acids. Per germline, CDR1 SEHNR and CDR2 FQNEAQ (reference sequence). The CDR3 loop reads CASSLSRTGRDEKLFF. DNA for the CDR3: TGTGCCAGCAGCTTATCTAGGACAGGGAGGGATGAAAAACTGTTTTTT. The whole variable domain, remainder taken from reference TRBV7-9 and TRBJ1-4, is DTGVSQNPRHKITKRGQNVTFRCDPISEHNRLYWYRQTLGQGPEFLTYFQNEAQLEKSRLLSDRFSAERPKGSFSTLEIQRTEQGDSAMYLCASSLSRTGRDEKLFFGSGTQLSVL.

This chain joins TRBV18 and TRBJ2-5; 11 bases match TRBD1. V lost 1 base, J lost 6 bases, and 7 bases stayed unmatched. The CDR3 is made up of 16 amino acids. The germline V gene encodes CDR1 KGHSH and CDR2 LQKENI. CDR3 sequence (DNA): TGTGCCAGCTCACCACAAGGACAGGGGGCGATGAAGACCCAGTACTTC. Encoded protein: CASSPQGQGAMKTQYF.

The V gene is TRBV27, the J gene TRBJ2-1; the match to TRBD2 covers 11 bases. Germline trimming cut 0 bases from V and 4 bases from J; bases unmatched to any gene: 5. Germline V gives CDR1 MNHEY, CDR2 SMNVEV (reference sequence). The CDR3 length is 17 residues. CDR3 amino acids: CASSLSGGTSGYNEQFF. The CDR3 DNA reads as TGTGCCAGCAGTTTATCGGGGGGGACTAGCGGATACAATGAGCAGTTCTTC.

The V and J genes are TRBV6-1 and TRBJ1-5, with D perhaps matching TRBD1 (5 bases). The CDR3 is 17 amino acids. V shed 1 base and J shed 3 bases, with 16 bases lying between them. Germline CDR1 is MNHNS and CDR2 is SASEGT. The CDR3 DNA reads TGTGCCAGCAGTGAAGAGGGGTTAGAATTATCCAATCAGCCCCAGCATTTT. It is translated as CASSEEGLELSNQPQHF.

The CDR3 sequence: CASSIPGDYGANVLTF. The CDR3 DNA is TGTGCCAGCAGCATACCAGGGGATTATGGGGCCAACGTCCTGACTTTC. This rearrangement joins TRBV13 to TRBJ2-6, with D possibly TRBD1 on 6 matching bases. Germline CDR1 PRHDT, CDR2 FYEKMQ (reference sequence). V was trimmed by 5 bases and J by 3 bases, leaving 14 bases between them. The CDR3 runs 16 residues.

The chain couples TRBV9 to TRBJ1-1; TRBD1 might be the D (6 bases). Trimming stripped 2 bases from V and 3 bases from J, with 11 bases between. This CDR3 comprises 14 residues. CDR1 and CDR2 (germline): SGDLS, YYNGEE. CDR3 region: CASSVDSRDTEAFF. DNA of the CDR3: TGTGCCAGCAGCGTGGACAGTCGGGACACTGAAGCTTTCTTT.

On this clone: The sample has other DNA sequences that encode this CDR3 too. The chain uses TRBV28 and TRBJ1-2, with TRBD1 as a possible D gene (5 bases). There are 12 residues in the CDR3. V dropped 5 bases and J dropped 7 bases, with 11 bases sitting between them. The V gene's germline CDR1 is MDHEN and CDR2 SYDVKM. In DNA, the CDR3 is TGTGCCAGCAGTCCGGGACTGGTTGGCTACACCTTC. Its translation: CASSPGLVGYTF.

This chain's CDR3 is CASSFWGGSYEQYF. The CDR3 bases are TGCGCCAGCAGCTTTTGGGGCGGATCCTACGAGCAGTACTTC. The genes are TRBV5-1 and TRBJ2-7; D might be TRBD1 (5 bases). With 2 bases removed from V and 1 base from J, the gap between germline ends came to 10 bases. This CDR3 comprises 14 residues. The germline V gene encodes CDR1 SGHRS and CDR2 YFSETQ. Together with reference TRBV5-1 and TRBJ2-7, the CDR3 gives the full variable domain: KAGVTQTPRYLIKTRGQQVTLSCSPISGHRSVSWYQQTPGQGLQFLFEYFSETQRNKGNFPGRFSGRQFSNSRSEMNVSTLELGDSALYLCASSFWGGSYEQYFGPGTRLTVT.

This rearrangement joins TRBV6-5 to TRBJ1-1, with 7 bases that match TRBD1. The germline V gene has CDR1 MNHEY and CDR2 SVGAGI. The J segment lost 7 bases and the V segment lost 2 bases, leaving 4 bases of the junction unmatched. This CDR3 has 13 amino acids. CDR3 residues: CASSYGRGLEAFF. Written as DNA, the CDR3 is TGTGCCAGCAGTTACGGAAGGGGGCTTGAAGCTTTCTTT.

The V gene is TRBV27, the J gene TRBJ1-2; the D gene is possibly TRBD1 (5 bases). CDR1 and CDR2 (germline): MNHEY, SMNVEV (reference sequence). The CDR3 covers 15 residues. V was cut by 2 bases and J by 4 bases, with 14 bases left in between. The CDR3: CASSLSGGSFYGYTF. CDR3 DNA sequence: TGTGCCAGCAGTTTAAGCGGGGGGTCCTTCTATGGCTACACCTTC.

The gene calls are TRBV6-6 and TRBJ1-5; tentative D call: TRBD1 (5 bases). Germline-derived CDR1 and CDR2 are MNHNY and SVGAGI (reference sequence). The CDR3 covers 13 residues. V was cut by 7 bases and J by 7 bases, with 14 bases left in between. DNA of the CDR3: TGTGCCAGCACCGGGAGGGGATACCAGCCCCAGCATTTT. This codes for CASTGRGYQPQHF.

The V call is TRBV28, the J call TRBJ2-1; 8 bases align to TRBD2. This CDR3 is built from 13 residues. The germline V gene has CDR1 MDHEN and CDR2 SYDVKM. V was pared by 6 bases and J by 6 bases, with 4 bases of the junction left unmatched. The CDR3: CASSREGVNEQFF. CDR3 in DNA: TGTGCCAGCAGCCGGGAGGGGGTCAATGAGCAGTTCTTC.

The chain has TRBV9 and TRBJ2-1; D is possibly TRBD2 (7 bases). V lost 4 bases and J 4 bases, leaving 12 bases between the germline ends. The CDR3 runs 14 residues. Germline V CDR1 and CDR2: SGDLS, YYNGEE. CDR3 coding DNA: TGTGCCAGCAGCTTAGGGGGGGGATACAATGAGCAGTTCTTC. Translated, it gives CASSLGGGYNEQFF.

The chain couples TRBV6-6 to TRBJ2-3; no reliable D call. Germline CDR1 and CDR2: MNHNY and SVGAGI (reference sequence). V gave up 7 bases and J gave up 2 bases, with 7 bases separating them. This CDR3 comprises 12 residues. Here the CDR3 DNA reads TGTGCCAGCACCACTCCCACAGATACGCAGTATTTT. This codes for CASTTPTDTQYF.